Included here is one T cell receptor beta chain sequence, with context. Its antigen is not identified. This CDR3 region has 14 residues. Trimming pared 0 bases from V and 1 base from J, leaving 7 bases between. In germline, CDR1 is SGDLS, CDR2 YYNGEE. This sample was included in a study of chemoradiotherapy in HPV16-positive cancers. The overall study: Candidate HPV-specific T-cell clones and common TCR motifs came from functional assays in two HPV16-positive patients.

Samples were taken several times over chemoradiotherapy. Points from the study as a whole: For HPV16-positive patients, expanding HPV-responsive T cells associated with longer recurrence-free survival. Candidate HPV-specific clones and E7-related TCR motifs grew in tumor during treatment.

Here immunoSEQ multiplex PCR was the method, and the copy in TCRdb shows in-frame clones only, minus some. The sample records fewer than 13,000 clones, approximately 83% being singletons. This TCR derives from a human donor with HPV-associated anogenital cancer. The material sequenced was blood, taken from a patient who underwent chemoradiotherapy. The genes are TRBV9 and TRBJ1-1; D remains ambiguous. In DNA, the CDR3 is TGTGCCAGCAGCGTAGGCGTAAAGAACACTGAAGCTTTCTTT. This sequence encodes CASSVGVKNTEAFF.